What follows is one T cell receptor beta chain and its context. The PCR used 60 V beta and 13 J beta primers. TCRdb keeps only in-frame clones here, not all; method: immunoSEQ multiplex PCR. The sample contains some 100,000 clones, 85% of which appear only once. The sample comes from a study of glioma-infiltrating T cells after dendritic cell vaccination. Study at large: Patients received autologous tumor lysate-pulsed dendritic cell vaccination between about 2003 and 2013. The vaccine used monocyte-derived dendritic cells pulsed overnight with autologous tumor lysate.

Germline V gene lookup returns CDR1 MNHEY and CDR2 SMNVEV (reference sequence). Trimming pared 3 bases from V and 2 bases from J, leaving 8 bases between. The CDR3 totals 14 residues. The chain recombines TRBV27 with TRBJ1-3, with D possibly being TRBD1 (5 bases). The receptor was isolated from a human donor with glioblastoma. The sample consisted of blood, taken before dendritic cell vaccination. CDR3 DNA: TGTGCCAGCAGTTTGGGGCCAACTGGAAACACCATATATTTT. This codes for CASSLGPTGNTIYF.